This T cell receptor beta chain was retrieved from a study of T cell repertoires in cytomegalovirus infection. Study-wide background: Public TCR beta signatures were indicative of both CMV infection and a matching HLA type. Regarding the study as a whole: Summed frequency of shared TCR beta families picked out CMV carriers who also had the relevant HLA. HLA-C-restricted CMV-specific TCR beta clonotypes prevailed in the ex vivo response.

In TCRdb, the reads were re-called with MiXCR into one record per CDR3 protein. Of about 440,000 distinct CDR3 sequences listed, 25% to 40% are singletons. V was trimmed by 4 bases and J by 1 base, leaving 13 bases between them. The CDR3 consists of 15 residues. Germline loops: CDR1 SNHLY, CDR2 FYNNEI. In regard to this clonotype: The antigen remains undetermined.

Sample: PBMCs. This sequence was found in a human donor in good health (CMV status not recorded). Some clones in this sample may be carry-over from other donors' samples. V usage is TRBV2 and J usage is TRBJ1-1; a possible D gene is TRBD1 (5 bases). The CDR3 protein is CASSAGEVANTEAFF. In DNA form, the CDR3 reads TGTGCCAGCAGTGCGGGGGAGGTTGCGAACACTGAAGCTTTCTTT. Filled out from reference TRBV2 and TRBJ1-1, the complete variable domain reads EPEVTQTPSHQVTQMGQEVILRCVPISNHLYFYWYRQILGQKVEFLVSFYNNEISEKSEIFDDQFSVERPDGSNFTLKIRSTKLEDSAMYFCASSAGEVANTEAFFGQGTRLTVV.